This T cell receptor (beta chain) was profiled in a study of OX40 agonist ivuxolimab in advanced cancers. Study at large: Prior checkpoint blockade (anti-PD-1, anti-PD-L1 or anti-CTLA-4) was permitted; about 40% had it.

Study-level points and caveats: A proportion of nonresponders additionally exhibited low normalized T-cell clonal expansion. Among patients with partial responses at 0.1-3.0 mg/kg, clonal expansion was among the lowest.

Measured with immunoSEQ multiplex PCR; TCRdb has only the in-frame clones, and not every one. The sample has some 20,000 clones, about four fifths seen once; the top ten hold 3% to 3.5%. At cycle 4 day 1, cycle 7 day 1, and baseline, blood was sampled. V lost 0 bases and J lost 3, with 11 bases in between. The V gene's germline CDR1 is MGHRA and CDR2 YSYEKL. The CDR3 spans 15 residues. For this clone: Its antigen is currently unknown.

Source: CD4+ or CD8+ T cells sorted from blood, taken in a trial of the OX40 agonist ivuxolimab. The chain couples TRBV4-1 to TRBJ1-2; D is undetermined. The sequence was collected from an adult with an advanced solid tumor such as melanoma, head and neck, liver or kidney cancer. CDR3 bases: TGCGCCAGCAGCCAAGAGGTGTCACAGCACTATGGCTACACCTTC. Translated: CASSQEVSQHYGYTF.